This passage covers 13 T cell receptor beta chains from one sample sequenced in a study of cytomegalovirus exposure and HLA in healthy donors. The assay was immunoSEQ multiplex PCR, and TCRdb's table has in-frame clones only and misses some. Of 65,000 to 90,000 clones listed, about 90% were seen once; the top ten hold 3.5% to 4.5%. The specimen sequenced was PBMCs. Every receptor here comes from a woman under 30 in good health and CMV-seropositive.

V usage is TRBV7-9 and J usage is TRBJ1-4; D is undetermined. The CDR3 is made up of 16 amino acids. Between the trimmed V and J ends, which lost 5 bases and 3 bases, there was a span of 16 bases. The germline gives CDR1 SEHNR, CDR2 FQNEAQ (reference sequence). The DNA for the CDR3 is TGTGCCAGCAGCCCCCCGGTGGTTTCCGCTAATGAAAAACTGTTTTTT. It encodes CASSPPVVSANEKLFF.

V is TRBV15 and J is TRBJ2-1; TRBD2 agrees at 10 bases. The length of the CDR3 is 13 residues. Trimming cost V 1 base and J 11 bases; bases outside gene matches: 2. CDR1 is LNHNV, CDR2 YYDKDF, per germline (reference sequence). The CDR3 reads CATSRAGLAKQFF. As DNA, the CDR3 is TGTGCCACCAGCAGAGCGGGACTAGCGAAGCAGTTCTTC.

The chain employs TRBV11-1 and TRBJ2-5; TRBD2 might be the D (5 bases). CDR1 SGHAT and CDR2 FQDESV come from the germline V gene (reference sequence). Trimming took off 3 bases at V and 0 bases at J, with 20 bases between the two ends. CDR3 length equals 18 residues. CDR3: CASSLGAWRAEDQETQYF. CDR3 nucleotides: TGTGCCAGCAGCTTGGGTGCTTGGCGGGCGGAAGACCAAGAGACCCAGTACTTC.

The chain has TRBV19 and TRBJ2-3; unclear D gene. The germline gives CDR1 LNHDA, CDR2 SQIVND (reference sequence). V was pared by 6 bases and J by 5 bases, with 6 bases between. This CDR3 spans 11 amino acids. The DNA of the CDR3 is TGTGCCAGTAGCCCAGGAGATACGCAGTATTTT. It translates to CASSPGDTQYF.

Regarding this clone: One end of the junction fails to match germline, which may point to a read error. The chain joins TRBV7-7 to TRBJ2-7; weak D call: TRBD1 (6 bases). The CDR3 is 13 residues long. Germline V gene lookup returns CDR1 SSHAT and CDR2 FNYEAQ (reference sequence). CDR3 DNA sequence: TGTGCTAGCAGCTTAGATCAGGGGCGCGAGCAGTACTTC. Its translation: CASSLDQGREQYF.

The CDR3 region is CASSFVRLYAYGYTF. CDR3 sequence (DNA): TGTGCCAGCAGTTTTGTTCGACTTTATGCTTATGGCTACACCTTC. This chain uses TRBV28 with TRBJ1-2; D unresolved. V was cut by 3 bases and J by 5 bases, with 16 bases left in between. CDR1 is MDHEN and CDR2 is SYDVKM in the germline V gene. There are 15 residues in the CDR3.

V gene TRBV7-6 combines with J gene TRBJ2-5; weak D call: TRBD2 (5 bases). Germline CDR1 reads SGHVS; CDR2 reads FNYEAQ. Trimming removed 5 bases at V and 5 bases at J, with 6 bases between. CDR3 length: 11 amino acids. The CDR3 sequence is CASSQRETQYF. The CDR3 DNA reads TGTGCCAGCAGCCAGCGGGAGACCCAGTACTTC.

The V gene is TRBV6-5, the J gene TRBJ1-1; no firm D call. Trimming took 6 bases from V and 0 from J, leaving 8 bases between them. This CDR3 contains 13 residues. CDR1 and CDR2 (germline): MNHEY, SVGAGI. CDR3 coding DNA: TGTGCCAGCAGCCAAATCATGAACACTGAAGCTTTCTTT. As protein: CASSQIMNTEAFF.

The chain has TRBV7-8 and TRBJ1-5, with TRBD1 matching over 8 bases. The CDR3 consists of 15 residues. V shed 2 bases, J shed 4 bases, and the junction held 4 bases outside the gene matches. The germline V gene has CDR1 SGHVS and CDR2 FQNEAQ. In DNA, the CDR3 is TGTGCCAGCAGCTTATACAGGGGGGGGAATCAGCCCCAGCATTTT. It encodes CASSLYRGGNQPQHF.

This CDR3 is CASSLVRAGGQETQYF. CDR3 nucleotides: TGTGCCAGCAGCTTAGTCCGGGCCGGAGGCCAAGAGACCCAGTACTTC. The chain links TRBV7-6 to TRBJ2-5, with TRBD2 as a possible D gene (5 bases). The CDR3 extends over 16 amino acids. Looked up from germline, CDR1 is SGHVS and CDR2 is FNYEAQ. Trimming removed 1 base at V and 1 base at J, with 13 bases between.

The CDR3 protein is CASSYHGGAYNEQFF. DNA of the CDR3: TGTGCCAGCAGTTACCACGGGGGAGCCTACAATGAGCAGTTCTTC. The chain joins TRBV6-5 to TRBJ2-1; maybe TRBD2 (6 bases). V gave up 2 bases and J gave up 2 bases, with 10 bases separating them. Germline CDR1 and CDR2: MNHEY and SVGAGI. CDR3 length equals 15 residues.

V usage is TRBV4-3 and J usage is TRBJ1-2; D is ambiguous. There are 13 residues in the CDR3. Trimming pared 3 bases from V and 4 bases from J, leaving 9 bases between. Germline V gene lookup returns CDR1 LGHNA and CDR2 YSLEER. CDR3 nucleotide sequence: TGCGCCAGCAGCCATACAGACGGCTATGGCTACACCTTC. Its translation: CASSHTDGYGYTF.

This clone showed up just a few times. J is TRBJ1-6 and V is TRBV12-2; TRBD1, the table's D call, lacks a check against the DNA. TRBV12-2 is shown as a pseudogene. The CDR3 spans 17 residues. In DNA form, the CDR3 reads TGTGCAAGTCGCTTAGGGGTACAGGGTGGATATAATTCACCCCTCCACTTT. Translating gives CASRLGVQGGYNSPLHF.